The rows below give T cell receptor beta chains drawn from one sample of a study of control samples from healthy donors and cancer patients. Profiled with immunoSEQ multiplex PCR; TCRdb holds only in-frame clones, not every one. Seen here are tens of thousands of clones, 89% observed once, and the top ten hold 5.5%. The sequencing input was blood. Source of these receptors: a man in his fifties in good health. The conserved cysteine and the conserved F or W are not part of the CDR3 here.

cdr3_aa j_call cdr3_length v_call
STGQEDQY TRBJ2-5 8 TRBV29-1
ASSDLARAQPQH TRBJ1-5 12 TRBV2
ASSKGGGTEAF TRBJ1-1 11 TRBV7-9
ASSLAGGRTGELF TRBJ2-2 13 TRBV5-1
ASSPRPYNEQF TRBJ2-1 11 TRBV9
ASSRGHEQF TRBJ2-1 9 TRBV6-5
ASSLGANSYNEQF TRBJ2-1 13 TRBV6-5
ASSKTPEQGQPQH TRBJ1-5 13 TRBV11-2
ASSLAGPNTEAF TRBJ1-1 12 TRBV5-1
SARGHYGYT TRBJ1-2 9 TRBV20-1
ASSVGGLTYPT TRBJ1-2 11 TRBV9
ASSEETGELF TRBJ2-2 10 TRBV6-4
AWRGPAYEQY TRBJ2-7 10 TRBV30
ASSLVQLNTEAF TRBJ1-1 12 TRBV5-5
ASSFYDGDTGELF TRBJ2-2 13 TRBV5-1
VRQGNTEAF TRBJ1-1 9 TRBV20-1
ASSLAPTGFGQPQH TRBJ1-5 14 TRBV7-8
ASSGTGMVGTQY TRBJ2-3 12 TRBV27
ASSTGESGNTIY TRBJ1-3 12 TRBV19
ASSVEDSETDTQY TRBJ2-3 13 TRBV9
ASSSGGFPYEQY TRBJ2-7 12 TRBV5-4
ASSPVPGTYTEAF TRBJ1-1 13 TRBV3-1/TRBV3-2
ASNLTDRMDSNQPQH TRBJ1-5 15 TRBV19
ASSLDFPLTEAF TRBJ1-1 12 TRBV5-1
ASSKGQGVPGELF TRBJ2-2 13 TRBV19
ASSLSSGNNEQF TRBJ2-1 12 TRBV27